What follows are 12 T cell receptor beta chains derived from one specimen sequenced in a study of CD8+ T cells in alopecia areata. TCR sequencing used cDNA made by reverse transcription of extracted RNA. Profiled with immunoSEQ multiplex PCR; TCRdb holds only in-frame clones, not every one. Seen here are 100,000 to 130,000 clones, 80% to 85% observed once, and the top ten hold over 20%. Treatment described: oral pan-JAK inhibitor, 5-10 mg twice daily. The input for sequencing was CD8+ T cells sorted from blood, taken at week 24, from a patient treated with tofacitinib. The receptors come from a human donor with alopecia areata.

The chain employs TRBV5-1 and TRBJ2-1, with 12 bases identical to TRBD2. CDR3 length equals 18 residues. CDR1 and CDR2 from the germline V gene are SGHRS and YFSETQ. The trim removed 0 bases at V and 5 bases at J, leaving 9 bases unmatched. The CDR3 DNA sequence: TGCGCCAGCAGCTTGGTCGGACTAGCGGGGTTAAAAGACAATGAGCAGTTCTTC. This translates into CASSLVGLAGLKDNEQFF.

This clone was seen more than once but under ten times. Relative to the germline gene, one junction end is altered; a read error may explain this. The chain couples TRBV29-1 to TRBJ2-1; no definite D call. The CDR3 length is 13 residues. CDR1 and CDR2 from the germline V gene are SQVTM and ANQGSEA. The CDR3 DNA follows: TGCAGTGTTGATCGGCCGACCTACAATGAGCAGTTCTTC. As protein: CSVDRPTYNEQFF.

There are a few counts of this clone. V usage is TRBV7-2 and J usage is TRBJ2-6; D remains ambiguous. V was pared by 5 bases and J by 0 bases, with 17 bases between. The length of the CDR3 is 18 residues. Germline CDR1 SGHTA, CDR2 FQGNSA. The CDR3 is CASSLRPRTISGANVLTF. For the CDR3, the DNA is TGTGCCAGCAGCCTCAGGCCAAGGACCATCTCTGGGGCCAACGTCCTGACTTTC. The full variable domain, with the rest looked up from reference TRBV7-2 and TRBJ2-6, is GAGVSQSPSNKVTEKGKDVELRCDPISGHTALYWYRQSLGQGLEFLIYFQGNSAPDKSGLPSDRFSAERTGGSVSTLTIQRTQQEDSAVYLCASSLRPRTISGANVLTFGAGSRLTVL.

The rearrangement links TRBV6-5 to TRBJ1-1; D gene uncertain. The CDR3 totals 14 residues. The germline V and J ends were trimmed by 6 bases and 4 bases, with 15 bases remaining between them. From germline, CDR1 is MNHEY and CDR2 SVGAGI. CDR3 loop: CASSRFQGSTEAFF. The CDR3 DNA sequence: TGTGCCAGCAGCCGCTTCCAAGGGAGCACTGAAGCTTTCTTT.

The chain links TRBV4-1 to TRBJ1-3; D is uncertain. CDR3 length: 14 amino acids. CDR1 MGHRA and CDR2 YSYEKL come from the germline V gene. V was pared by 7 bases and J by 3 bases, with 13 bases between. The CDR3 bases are TGCGCCAGCAAAGACGGCAGCGATGGAAACACCATATATTTT. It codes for CASKDGSDGNTIYF.

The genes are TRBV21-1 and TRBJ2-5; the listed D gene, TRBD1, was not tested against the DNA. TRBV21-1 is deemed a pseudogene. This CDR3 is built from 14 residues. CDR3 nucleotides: TGTGCCAGCAGCATGGACAGGGGACAAGAGACCCAGTACTTC. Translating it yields CASSMDRGQETQYF.

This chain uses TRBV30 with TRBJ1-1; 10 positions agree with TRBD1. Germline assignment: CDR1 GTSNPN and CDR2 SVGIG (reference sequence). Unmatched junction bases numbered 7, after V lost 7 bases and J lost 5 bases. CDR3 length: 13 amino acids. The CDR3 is CASRTGGWTEAFF. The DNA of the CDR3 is TGTGCCTCCAGGACAGGGGGATGGACTGAAGCTTTCTTT.

CDR3 amino acids: CASSTPLAGGSDEQFF. The CDR3 DNA reads as TGTGCCAGCAGCACGCCCCTGGCGGGGGGGAGCGATGAGCAGTTCTTC. J is TRBJ2-1 and V is TRBV7-6; 9 nucleotides agree with TRBD2. CDR1 SGHVS and CDR2 FNYEAQ come from the germline V gene. There are 16 residues in the CDR3. V lost 5 bases and J lost 8; bases outside the gene matches: 13.

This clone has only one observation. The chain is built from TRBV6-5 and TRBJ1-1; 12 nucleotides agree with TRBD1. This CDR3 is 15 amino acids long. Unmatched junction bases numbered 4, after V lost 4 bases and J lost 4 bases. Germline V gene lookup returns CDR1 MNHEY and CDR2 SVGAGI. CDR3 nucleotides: TGTGCCAGCAGTTCGGGGACAGGGGGCTTCACTGAAGCTTTCTTT. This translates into CASSSGTGGFTEAFF.

This CDR3 reads CASSFGDEQYF. In DNA, the CDR3 is TGTGCCAGCAGCTTTGGGGACGAGCAGTACTTC. The chain carries TRBV7-2 and TRBJ2-7; unclear D gene. The V gene's germline CDR1 is SGHTA and CDR2 FQGNSA. This CDR3 has 11 residues. V lost 3 bases and J lost 5, with 5 bases in between.

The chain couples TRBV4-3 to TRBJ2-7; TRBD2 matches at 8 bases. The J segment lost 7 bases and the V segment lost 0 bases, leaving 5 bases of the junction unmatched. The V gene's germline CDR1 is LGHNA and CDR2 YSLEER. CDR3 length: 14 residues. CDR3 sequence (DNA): TGCGCCAGCAGCCAAGATCTGGGACTAGTAGAGCAGTACTTC. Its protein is CASSQDLGLVEQYF.

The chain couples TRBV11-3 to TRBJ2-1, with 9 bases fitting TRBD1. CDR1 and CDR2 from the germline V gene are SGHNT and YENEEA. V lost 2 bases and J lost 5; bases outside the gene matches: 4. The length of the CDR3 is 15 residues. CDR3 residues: CASSLTDRGDNEQFF. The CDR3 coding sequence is TGTGCCAGCAGCTTAACGGACAGGGGAGACAATGAGCAGTTCTTC.